Below, 26 T cell receptor beta chains from the same sample are listed, as sequenced in a study of blood T cell dynamics during melanoma immunotherapy. As for time point: pre-treatment baseline. Using immunoSEQ multiplex PCR, the repertoire was profiled, and TCRdb retains in-frame clones only, with some absent. In the table there are roughly 14,000 clones, approximately 86% of which are singletons. Material: blood, obtained from a patient treated with checkpoint blockade. These receptors were collected from a human donor with melanoma.

The chain has TRBV6-5 and TRBJ1-4; D not certain. Germline CDR1 reads MNHEY; CDR2 reads SVGAGI. CDR3 length: 14 amino acids. V was shortened by 6 bases and J by 4 bases, with 12 bases between the two germline ends. The chain's CDR3 is CASRRTASNEKLFF. CDR3 DNA sequence: TGTGCCAGCAGGCGGACGGCGAGTAATGAAAAACTGTTTTTT.

This clone was detected only once. The V gene is TRBV7-2, the J gene TRBJ2-7; 7 positions agree with TRBD2. The germline V gene encodes CDR1 SGHTA and CDR2 FQGNSA. J lost 1 base, V lost 1 base, and 4 bases had no gene match. This CDR3 has 15 residues. This CDR3 is CASSLGGSRSYEQYF. CDR3 nucleotide sequence: TGTGCCAGCAGCTTAGGCGGGAGTAGGTCCTACGAGCAGTACTTC.

The V and J genes are TRBV7-9 and TRBJ1-1; D is uncertain. This CDR3 contains 11 residues. Germline loops: CDR1 SEHNR, CDR2 FQNEAQ (reference sequence). Trimming took off 5 bases at V and 7 bases at J, with 8 bases between the two ends. CDR3 in DNA: TGTGCCAGCAGCCTGTACGTTGAAGCTTTCTTT. As protein: CASSLYVEAFF.

The gene calls are TRBV9 and TRBJ2-3; D not certain. V gave up 3 bases and J gave up 2 bases, with 16 bases separating them. CDR3 length: 16 residues. CDR1 SGDLS and CDR2 YYNGEE come from the germline V gene. Here the CDR3 DNA reads TGTGCCAGCAGCGCAGAGGTAGCAAGGCACACAGATACGCAGTATTTT. The encoded protein is CASSAEVARHTDTQYF.

This chain uses TRBV4-1 with TRBJ1-2; D unresolved. Germline V gene data show CDR1 as MGHRA and CDR2 as YSYEKL. This CDR3 has 12 amino acids. Trimming took off 2 bases at V and 8 bases at J, with 9 bases between the two ends. CDR3 nucleotides: TGCGCCAGCAGCCAACCTGGGCGAGGCTACACCTTC. Its protein is CASSQPGRGYTF.

The chain recombines TRBV7-9 with TRBJ1-1; D not resolved. The CDR3 extends over 13 amino acids. V was cut by 5 bases and J by 1 base, with 8 bases left in between. Germline CDR1 SEHNR, CDR2 FQNEAQ (reference sequence). CDR3 coding DNA: TGTGCCAGCAGCCTTGAGGCGAACACTGAAGCTTTCTTT. Amino acids: CASSLEANTEAFF.

The CDR3 is CASRTGTSGLYQETQYF. The CDR3 bases are TGTGCCAGCAGAACCGGGACTAGCGGGCTGTACCAAGAGACCCAGTACTTC. This chain joins TRBV13 and TRBJ2-5, with TRBD2 matching over 12 bases. The germline gives CDR1 PRHDT, CDR2 FYEKMQ (reference sequence). The V and J ends lost 6 bases and 0 bases, in that order; junction bases with no gene match: 8. The CDR3 is 17 amino acids.

This clone was counted only a few times. The chain recombines TRBV13 with TRBJ2-1; D is unclear. Trimming shortened V by 5 bases and J by 6 bases, and 23 bases separated the two germline ends. The CDR3 has 17 residues. Germline CDR1 and CDR2: PRHDT and FYEKMQ (reference sequence). DNA for the CDR3: TGTGCCAGCAGCCCGCCTACGGAGAGTTGGGCCCCCAATGAGCAGTTCTTC. Its protein is CASSPPTESWAPNEQFF.

This sequence joins TRBV19 and TRBJ1-4, with unresolved D. CDR3 size: 16 residues. Trimming cost V 0 bases and J 2 bases, with 10 bases left between them. Germline CDR1 and CDR2: LNHDA and SQIVND (reference sequence). CDR3 sequence (DNA): TGTGCCAGTAGTATAGAAAAAGGACGGACTAATGAAAAACTGTTTTTT. Residues: CASSIEKGRTNEKLFF.

This clone has just one count. This rearrangement joins TRBV2 to TRBJ2-2; D may be TRBD1 (6 bases). The germline V and J ends were trimmed by 6 bases and 0 bases, with 11 bases remaining between them. The CDR3 contains 15 residues. Looked up from germline, CDR1 is SNHLY and CDR2 is FYNNEI. Here the CDR3 reads CASRADRTNTGELFF. As DNA, the CDR3 is TGTGCCAGCAGGGCGGACAGAACGAACACCGGGGAGCTGTTTTTT.

The chain couples TRBV27 to TRBJ1-5, with D hard to call. This CDR3 has 13 residues. Trimming removed 3 bases from V and 6 bases from J, with 9 bases in between. Germline loops: CDR1 MNHEY, CDR2 SMNVEV (reference sequence). This CDR3 reads CASSFEARQPQHF. The CDR3 DNA follows: TGTGCCAGCAGTTTTGAGGCGCGTCAGCCCCAGCATTTT.

The gene calls are TRBV19 and TRBJ1-1, with 9 bases fitting TRBD1. The CDR3 runs 14 residues. The junction had 8 bases not matched to a gene; V was cut back by 6 bases and J by 6 bases. Germline loops: CDR1 LNHDA, CDR2 SQIVND (reference sequence). The CDR3 loop reads CASSPGQGAPEAFF. In DNA form, the CDR3 reads TGTGCCAGTAGCCCGGGACAGGGTGCCCCTGAAGCTTTCTTT.

The gene calls are TRBV15 and TRBJ2-7; D not resolved. Germline CDR1 LNHNV, CDR2 YYDKDF (reference sequence). The V end lost 0 bases, the J end lost 3 bases, and 9 bases lay between the germline ends. The CDR3 has 14 residues. The CDR3 here is CATSRDLGLYEQYF. In nucleotides, the CDR3 is TGTGCCACCAGCAGAGATCTGGGCCTCTACGAGCAGTACTTC.

The chain joins TRBV6-1 to TRBJ1-1, with 10 bases identical to TRBD1. V was pared by 4 bases and J by 1 base, with 12 bases of the junction left unmatched. Germline CDR1 MNHNS, CDR2 SASEGT. The CDR3 has 18 residues. The CDR3 nucleotides read TGTGCCAGCAGTGCTCCGACAGGGGGCGCATCAGGGAACACTGAAGCTTTCTTT. Translating gives CASSAPTGGASGNTEAFF.

The chain carries TRBV19 and TRBJ1-3, with D uncertain. The CDR3 has 16 amino acids. Germline assignment: CDR1 LNHDA and CDR2 SQIVND (reference sequence). Trimming removed 7 bases at V and 4 bases at J, with 20 bases between. The CDR3 nucleotides are TGTGCCAGTACCCCGCCCGGGAGGGCCGTGGGAAACACCATATATTTT. Its translation: CASTPPGRAVGNTIYF.

The J gene is TRBJ1-2, the V gene TRBV30, with 10 bases fitting TRBD1. CDR1 GTSNPN and CDR2 SVGIG come from the germline V gene (reference sequence). The V and J ends lost 3 bases and 4 bases, in that order; junction bases with no gene match: 5. The length of the CDR3 is 14 residues. The CDR3 DNA is TGTGCCTGGAGGGGACAGGGGATTGGCTATGGCTACACCTTC. Translation gives CAWRGQGIGYGYTF.

J is TRBJ2-7 and V is TRBV13; a weak D match, TRBD1 (5 bases). This CDR3 comprises 12 residues. Per the germline V gene, CDR1 is PRHDT and CDR2 is FYEKMQ (reference sequence). Trimming removed 1 base from V and 5 bases from J, with 6 bases in between. CDR3 in DNA: TGTGCCAGCAGCTTAGAGGGGCACGAGCAGTACTTC. Amino acid sequence: CASSLEGHEQYF.

This chain joins TRBV5-4 and TRBJ1-5, with a possible D match to TRBD1 (5 bases). The CDR3 consists of 15 residues. Germline assignment: CDR1 SGHNT and CDR2 YYREEE (reference sequence). The V and J ends lost 2 bases and 4 bases respectively, with 13 bases between them. The CDR3 loop reads CASSFDQGLNQPQHF. As DNA, the CDR3 is TGTGCCAGCAGCTTCGATCAGGGCTTGAATCAGCCCCAGCATTTT.

V gene TRBV7-9 combines with J gene TRBJ1-1; unclear D gene. The length of the CDR3 is 15 residues. The V end lost 5 bases, the J end lost 2 bases, and 15 bases lay between the germline ends. CDR1 is SEHNR, CDR2 FQNEAQ, per germline (reference sequence). CDR3 sequence reads: CASSNLRQVNTEAFF. The CDR3 DNA reads as TGTGCCAGCAGCAACCTACGGCAGGTTAACACTGAAGCTTTCTTT.

The chain employs TRBV2 and TRBJ2-7, with D unclear. Germline CDR1 and CDR2: SNHLY and FYNNEI. V was shortened by 0 bases and J by 6 bases, with 9 bases between the two germline ends. CDR3 length: 13 amino acids. DNA of the CDR3: TGTGCCAGCAGTGAAGCGATGTCTGGCGAGCAGTACTTC. Its protein product is CASSEAMSGEQYF.

The chain uses TRBV10-3 and TRBJ1-4, with 9 bases that match TRBD1. The trim removed 3 bases at V and 5 bases at J, leaving 1 base unmatched. Per the germline V gene, CDR1 is ENHRY and CDR2 is SYGVKD. This CDR3 is 14 amino acids long. The CDR3 loop reads CAISDGTGNEKLFF. As DNA, the CDR3 is TGTGCCATCAGTGATGGGACAGGGAATGAAAAACTGTTTTTT.

The V and J genes are TRBV7-2 and TRBJ2-7, with D possibly being TRBD1 or TRBD2 (5 bases each). Germline V gene lookup returns CDR1 SGHTA and CDR2 FQGNSA. Trimming took 3 bases from V and 5 from J, leaving 8 bases between them. The CDR3 totals 12 residues. The CDR3 loop is CASSLRGNEQYF. The DNA for the CDR3 is TGTGCCAGCAGCTTGAGGGGAAACGAGCAGTACTTC.

This chain's CDR3 is CAISEHQDREGQPQHF. The CDR3 nucleotides read TGTGCCATCAGTGAACACCAGGACAGGGAGGGTCAGCCCCAGCATTTT. This sequence joins TRBV10-3 and TRBJ1-5; 8 nucleotides align to TRBD1. The junction had 10 bases not matched to a gene; V was cut back by 3 bases and J by 6 bases. CDR3 length: 16 amino acids. Germline V gives CDR1 ENHRY, CDR2 SYGVKD.

This clone occurred a few times. The chain combines TRBV13 with TRBJ1-2; D is unclear. The V gene's germline CDR1 is PRHDT and CDR2 FYEKMQ (reference sequence). Trimming shortened V by 2 bases and J by 4 bases, and 8 bases separated the two germline ends. CDR3 length equals 13 residues. CDR3 bases: TGTGCCAGCAGCTTAACTCAGTCCTATGGCTACACCTTC. Translation: CASSLTQSYGYTF.

The chain carries TRBV29-1 and TRBJ2-1; no clear D gene. Trimming stripped 5 bases from V and 9 bases from J, with 14 bases between. This CDR3 comprises 12 residues. Per germline, CDR1 SQVTM and CDR2 ANQGSEA. CDR3 sequence (DNA): TGCAGCGTTCTAGGGAACGAGGCTGAGCAGTTCTTC. As protein: CSVLGNEAEQFF.

V gene TRBV6-5 combines with J gene TRBJ2-5, with D possibly TRBD2 on 5 matching bases. V was cut by 0 bases and J by 1 base, with 9 bases left in between. The CDR3 extends over 15 amino acids. Per the germline V gene, CDR1 is MNHEY and CDR2 is SVGAGI. The CDR3 reads CASSYSRASQETQYF. CDR3 coding DNA: TGTGCCAGCAGTTACTCGAGGGCGTCCCAAGAGACCCAGTACTTC.